This T cell receptor beta chain derives from a study of control samples from healthy donors and cancer patients. The protocol was immunoSEQ multiplex PCR, while the TCRdb copy is restricted to in-frame clones and leaves out a portion. In the table there are over 100,000 clones, 90% of which are singletons. This TCR was sampled from a human donor in good health. The donor label of this sample is uncertain. Sequenced input: blood.

CDR3 in DNA: TGTGCCAGGAGACAGGAGAGGAATGGCTACACCTTC. Encoded protein: CARRQERNGYTF. The chain has TRBV19 and TRBJ1-2; D is possibly TRBD1 (6 bases). Germline CDR1 and CDR2: LNHDA and SQIVND (reference sequence). This CDR3 is built from 12 residues. The V and J ends lost 9 bases and 6 bases respectively, with 14 bases between them. The entire variable domain, with the rest obtained from reference TRBV19 and TRBJ1-2, is as follows: DGGITQSPKYLFRKEGQNVTLSCEQNLNHDAMYWYRQDPGQGLRLIYYSQIVNDFQKGDIAEGYSVSREKKESFPLTVTSAQKNPTAFYLCARRQERNGYTFGSGTRLTVV.